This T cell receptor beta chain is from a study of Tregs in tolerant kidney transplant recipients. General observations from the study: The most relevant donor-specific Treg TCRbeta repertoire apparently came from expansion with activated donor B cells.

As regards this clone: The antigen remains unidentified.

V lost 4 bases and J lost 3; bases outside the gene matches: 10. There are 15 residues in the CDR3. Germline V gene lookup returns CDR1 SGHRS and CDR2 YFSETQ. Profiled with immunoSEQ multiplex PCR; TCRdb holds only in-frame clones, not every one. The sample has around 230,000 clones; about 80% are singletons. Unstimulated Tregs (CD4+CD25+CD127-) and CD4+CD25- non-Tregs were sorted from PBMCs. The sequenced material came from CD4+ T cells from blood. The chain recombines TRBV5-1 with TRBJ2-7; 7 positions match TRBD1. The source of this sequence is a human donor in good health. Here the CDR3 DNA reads TGCGCCAGCAGCCTCCCAGGGACAGCAGACTACGAGCAGTACTTC. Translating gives CASSLPGTADYEQYF.